This TCR beta chain is drawn from a study of T cell responses to AZD1222 COVID-19 vaccine. As to this clone: What it binds is not known.

Study-level points and caveats: No repertoire was sampled before or during the peak T cell response, only after it. Two AZD1222 doses significantly raised spike-specific TCR breadth and depth over controls. At study baseline, merely a handful of AZD1222 recipients were seropositive. Distributed over spike, vaccine-associated CD4 TCRs predominated at 160-218 and 743-854.

Repertoires were generated with immunoSEQ multiplex PCR, while TCRdb's copy carries only in-frame clones and drops some. The table has about 100,000 clones, approximately 87% seen once; the top ten hold around 3.8%. Germline assignment: CDR1 MGHRA and CDR2 YSYEKL. The V and J ends lost 5 bases and 3 bases respectively, with 13 bases between them. CDR3 length: 15 residues. The sample here was peripheral blood, taken on day 0 of MenACWY control vaccination. V is TRBV4-1 and J is TRBJ1-4; D remains unclear. This receptor was taken from an adult in good health. The CDR3 DNA is TGCGCCAGCAGCGAACCGGGAGGCGCTAATGAAAAACTGTTTTTT. Its protein is CASSEPGGANEKLFF.